Below, one T cell receptor beta chain is given with its context. Its specificity is not known. This record belongs to a study of CD8 T cells in Susac syndrome. Random hexamers primed reverse transcription of about 0.5 to 1 ug RNA. Each CDR3 protein gets one entry after TCRdb re-called the immunoSEQ multiplex PCR reads with MiXCR. The profile shows roughly 84,000 distinct CDR3 sequences, roughly 95% of them singletons. Study results and limitations: The study conceded that its TCR sequencing and HLA analysis involved relatively few individuals.

Sequencing was done on a sample of CD8+ T cells from PBMCs. The TCR comes from a human donor with Susac syndrome.

The CDR3 bases are TGTGCCAGCAGCCAAGATCGGGGGGGACTAGATTCCAAAAACATTCAGTACTTC. Its protein product is CASSQDRGGLDSKNIQYF. The chain has TRBV14 and TRBJ2-4; 8 bases match TRBD2. The germline V gene has CDR1 SGHDN and CDR2 FVKESK. Germline trimming cut 0 bases from V and 2 bases from J; bases unmatched to any gene: 9. The CDR3 is 18 amino acids.